This T cell receptor (beta chain) emerged from a study of blood T cell repertoires in COVID-19. With V trimmed by 2 bases and J by 10 bases, 8 bases remained unmatched. The germline V gene encodes CDR1 SQVTM and CDR2 ANQGSEA. The CDR3 has 13 residues. In the authors' methods: Amplification from reference gene primers served as the basis for estimated nucleated cell counts. The assay was immunoSEQ multiplex PCR, and TCRdb's table has in-frame clones only and misses some. V and J calls and clone size are copied from that table; D and trimming were computed from the DNA. In the table there are approximately 300,000 clones, more than 85% of which are singletons.

The rearrangement joins TRBV29-1 to TRBJ2-1; 7 bases line up with TRBD2. Sequenced material: peripheral blood. The receptor was derived from a man in his forties with acute or convalescent COVID-19. The CDR3 DNA sequence: TGCAGCGTTGAAATGGGAGGGGCGTGGGAGCAGTTCTTC. Its protein is CSVEMGGAWEQFF.